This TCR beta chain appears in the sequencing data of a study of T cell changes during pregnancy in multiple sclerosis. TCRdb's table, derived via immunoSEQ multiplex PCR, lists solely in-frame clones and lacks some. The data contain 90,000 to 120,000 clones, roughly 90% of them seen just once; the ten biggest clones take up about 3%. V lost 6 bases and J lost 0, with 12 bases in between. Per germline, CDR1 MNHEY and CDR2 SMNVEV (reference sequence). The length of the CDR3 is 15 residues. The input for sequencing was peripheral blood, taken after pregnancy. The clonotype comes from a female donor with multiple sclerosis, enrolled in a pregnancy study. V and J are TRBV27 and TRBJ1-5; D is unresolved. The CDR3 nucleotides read TGTGCCAGCAGCTTTACACCTTATAGCAATCAGCCCCAGCATTTT. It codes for CASSFTPYSNQPQHF.